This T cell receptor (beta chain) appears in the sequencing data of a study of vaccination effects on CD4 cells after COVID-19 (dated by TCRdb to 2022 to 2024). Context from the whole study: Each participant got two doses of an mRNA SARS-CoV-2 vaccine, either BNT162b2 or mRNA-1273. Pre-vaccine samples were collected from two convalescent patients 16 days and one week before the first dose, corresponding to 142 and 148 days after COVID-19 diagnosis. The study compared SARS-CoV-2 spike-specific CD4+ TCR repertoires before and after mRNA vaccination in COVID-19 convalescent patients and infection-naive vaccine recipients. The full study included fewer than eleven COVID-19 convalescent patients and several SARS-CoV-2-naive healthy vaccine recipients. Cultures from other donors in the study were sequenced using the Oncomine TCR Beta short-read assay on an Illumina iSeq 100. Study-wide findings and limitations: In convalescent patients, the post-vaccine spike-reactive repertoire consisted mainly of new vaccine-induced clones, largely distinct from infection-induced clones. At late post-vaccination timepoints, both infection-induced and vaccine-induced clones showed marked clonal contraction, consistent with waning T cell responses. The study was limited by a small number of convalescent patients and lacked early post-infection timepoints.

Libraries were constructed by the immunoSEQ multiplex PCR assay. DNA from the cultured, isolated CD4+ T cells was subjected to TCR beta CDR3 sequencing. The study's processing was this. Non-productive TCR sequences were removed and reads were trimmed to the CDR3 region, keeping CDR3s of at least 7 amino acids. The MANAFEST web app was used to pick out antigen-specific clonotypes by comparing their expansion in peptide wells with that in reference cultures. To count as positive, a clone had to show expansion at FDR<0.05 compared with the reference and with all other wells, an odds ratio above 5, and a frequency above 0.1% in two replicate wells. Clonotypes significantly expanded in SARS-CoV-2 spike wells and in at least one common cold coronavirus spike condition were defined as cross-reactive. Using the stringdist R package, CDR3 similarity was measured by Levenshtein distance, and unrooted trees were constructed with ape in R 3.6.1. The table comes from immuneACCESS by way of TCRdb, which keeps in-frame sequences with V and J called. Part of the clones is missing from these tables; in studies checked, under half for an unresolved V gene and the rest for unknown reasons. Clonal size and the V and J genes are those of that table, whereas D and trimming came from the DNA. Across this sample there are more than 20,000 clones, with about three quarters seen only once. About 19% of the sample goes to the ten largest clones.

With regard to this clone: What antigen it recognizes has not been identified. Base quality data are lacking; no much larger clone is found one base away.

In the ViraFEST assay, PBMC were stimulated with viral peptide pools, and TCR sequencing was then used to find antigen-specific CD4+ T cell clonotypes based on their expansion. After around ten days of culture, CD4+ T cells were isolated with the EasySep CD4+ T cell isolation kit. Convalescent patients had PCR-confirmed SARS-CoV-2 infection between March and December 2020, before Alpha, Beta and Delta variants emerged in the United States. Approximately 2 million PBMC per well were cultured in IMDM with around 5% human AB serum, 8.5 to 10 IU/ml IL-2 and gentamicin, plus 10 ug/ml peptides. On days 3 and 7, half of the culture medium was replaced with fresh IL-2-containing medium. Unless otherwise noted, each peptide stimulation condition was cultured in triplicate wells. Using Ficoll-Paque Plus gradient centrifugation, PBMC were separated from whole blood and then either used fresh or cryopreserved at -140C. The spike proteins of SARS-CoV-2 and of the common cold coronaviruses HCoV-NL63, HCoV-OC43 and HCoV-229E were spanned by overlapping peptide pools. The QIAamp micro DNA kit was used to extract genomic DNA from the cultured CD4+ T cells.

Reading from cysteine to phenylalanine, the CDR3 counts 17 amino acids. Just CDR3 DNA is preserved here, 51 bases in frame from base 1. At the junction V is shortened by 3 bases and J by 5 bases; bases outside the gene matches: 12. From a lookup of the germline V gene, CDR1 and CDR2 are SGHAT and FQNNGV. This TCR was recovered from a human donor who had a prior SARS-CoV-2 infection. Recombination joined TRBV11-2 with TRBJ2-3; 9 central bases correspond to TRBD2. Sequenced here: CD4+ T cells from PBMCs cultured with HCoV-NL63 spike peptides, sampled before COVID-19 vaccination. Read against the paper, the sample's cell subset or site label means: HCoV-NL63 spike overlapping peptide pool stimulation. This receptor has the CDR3 CASSFPLTGRGGDTQYF. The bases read TGTGCCAGCAGCTTCCCCCTCACAGGGCGGGGGGGAGATACGCAGTATTTT.